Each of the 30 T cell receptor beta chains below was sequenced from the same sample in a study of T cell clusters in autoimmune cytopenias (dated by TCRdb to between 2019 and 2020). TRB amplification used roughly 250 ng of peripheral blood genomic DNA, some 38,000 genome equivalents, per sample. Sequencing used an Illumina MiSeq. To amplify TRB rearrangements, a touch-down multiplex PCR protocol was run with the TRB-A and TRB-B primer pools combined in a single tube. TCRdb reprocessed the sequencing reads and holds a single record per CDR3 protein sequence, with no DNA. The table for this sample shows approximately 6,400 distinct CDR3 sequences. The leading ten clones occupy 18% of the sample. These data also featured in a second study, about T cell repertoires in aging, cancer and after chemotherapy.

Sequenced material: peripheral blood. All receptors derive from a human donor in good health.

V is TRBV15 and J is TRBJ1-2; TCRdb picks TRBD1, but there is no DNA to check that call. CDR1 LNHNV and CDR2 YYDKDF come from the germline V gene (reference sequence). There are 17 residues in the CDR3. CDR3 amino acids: CATSGNIRGQGERGYTF.

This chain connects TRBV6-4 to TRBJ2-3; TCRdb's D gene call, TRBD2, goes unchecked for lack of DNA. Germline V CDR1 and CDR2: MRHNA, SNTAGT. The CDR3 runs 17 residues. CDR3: CASSTLAGPTIRDTQYF.

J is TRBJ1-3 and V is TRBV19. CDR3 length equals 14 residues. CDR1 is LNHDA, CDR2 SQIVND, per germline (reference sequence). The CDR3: CASRFQGSRNTIYF.

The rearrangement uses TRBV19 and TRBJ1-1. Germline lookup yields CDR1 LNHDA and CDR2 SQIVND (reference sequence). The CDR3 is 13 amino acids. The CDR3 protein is CASSPRMNTEAFF.

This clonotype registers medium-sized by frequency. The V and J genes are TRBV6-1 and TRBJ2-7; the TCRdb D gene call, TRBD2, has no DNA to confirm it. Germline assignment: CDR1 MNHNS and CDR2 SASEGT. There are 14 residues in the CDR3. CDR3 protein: CASSTSGADYEQYF.

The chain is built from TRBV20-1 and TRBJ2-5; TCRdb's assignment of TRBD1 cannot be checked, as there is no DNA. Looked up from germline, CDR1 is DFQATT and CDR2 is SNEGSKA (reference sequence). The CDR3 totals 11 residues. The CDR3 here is CSVGRIETQYF.

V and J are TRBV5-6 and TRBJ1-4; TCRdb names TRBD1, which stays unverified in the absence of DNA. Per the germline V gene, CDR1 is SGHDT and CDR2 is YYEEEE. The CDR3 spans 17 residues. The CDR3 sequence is CASRRELKTAWNEKLFF.

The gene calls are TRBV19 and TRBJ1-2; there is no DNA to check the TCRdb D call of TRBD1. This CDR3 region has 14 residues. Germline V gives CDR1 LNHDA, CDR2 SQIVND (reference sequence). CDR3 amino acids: CASSSLTGGNGYTF.

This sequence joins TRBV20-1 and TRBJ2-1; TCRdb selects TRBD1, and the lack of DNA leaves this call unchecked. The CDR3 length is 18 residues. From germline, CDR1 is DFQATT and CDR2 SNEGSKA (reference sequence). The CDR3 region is CSAPFQRWGHLSYNEQFF.

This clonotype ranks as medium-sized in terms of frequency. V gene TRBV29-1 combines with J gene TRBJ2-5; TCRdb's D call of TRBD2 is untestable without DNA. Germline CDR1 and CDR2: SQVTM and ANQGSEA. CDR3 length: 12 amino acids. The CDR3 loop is CSGLGRRETQYF.

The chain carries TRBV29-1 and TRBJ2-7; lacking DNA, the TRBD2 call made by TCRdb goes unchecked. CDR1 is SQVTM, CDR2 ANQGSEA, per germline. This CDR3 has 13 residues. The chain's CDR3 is CSVDERGAGEQYF.

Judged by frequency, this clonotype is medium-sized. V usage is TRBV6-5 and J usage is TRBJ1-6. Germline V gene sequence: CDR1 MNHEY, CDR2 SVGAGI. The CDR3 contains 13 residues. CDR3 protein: CASSWGGNSPLHF.

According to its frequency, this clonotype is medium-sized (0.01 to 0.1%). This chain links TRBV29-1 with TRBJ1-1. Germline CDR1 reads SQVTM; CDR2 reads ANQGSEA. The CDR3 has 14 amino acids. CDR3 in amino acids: CSVIQAVMNTEAFF.

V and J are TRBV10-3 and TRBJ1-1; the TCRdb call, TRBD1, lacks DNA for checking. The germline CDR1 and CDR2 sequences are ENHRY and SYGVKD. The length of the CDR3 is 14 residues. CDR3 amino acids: CAIATGGALTEAFF.

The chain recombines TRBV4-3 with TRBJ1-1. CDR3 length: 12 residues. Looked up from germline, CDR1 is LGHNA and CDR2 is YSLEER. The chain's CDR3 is CASSQDEGGAFF.

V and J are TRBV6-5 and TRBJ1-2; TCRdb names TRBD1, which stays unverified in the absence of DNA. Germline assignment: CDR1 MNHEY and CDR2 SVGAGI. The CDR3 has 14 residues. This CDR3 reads CASSTTGGNYGYTF.

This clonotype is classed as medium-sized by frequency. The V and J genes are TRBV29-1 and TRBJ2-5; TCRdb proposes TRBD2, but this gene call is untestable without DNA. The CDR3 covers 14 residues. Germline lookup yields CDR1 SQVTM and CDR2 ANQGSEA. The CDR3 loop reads CSVVGAGIGETQYF.

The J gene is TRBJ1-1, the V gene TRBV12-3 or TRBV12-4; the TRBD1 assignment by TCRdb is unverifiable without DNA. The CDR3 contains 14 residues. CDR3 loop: CASSSDRLNTEAFF.

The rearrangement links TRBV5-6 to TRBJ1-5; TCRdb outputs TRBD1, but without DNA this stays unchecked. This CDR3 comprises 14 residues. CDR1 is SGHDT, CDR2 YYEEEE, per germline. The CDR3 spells CASSLGVGAQPQHF.

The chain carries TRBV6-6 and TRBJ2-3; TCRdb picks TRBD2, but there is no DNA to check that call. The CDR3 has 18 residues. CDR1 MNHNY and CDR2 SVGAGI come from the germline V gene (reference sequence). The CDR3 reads CASSPRGSGGAFTDTQYF.

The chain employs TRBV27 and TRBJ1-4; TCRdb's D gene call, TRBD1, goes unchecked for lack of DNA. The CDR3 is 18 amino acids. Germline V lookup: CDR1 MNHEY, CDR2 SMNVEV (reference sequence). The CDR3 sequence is CASSYSIRLLGAREKLFF.

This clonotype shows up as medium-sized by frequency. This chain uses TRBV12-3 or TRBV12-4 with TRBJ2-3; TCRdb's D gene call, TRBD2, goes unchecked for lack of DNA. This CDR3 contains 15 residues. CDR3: CASSADGTAGDTQYF.

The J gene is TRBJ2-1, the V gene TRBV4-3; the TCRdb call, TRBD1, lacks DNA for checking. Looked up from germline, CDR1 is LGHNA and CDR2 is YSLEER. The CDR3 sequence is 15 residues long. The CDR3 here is CASSHGQGGYNEQFF.

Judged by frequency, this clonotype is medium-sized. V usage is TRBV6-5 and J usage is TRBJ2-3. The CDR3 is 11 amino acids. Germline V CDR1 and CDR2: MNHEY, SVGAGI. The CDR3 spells CASSERNTQYF.

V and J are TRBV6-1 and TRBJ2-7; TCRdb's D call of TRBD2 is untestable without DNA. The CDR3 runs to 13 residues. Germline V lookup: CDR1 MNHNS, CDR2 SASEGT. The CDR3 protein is CASTAGGGLEQYF.

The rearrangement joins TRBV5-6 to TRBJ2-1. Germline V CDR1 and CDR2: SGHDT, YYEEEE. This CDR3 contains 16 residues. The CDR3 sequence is CASSPAGGGSWNEQFF. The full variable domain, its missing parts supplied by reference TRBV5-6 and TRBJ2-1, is DAGVTQSPTHLIKTRGQQVTLRCSPKSGHDTVSWYQQALGQGPQFIFQYYEEEERQRGNFPDRFSGHQFPNYSSELNVNALLLGDSALYLCASSPAGGGSWNEQFFGPGTRLTVL.

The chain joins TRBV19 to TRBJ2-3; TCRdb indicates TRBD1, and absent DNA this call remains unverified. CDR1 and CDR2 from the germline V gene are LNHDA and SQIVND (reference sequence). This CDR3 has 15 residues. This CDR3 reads CASRTTGGGTDTQYF.

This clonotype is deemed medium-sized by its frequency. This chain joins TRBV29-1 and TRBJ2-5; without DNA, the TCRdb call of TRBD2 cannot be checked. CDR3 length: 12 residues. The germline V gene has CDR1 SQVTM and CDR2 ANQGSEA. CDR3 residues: CSADGLRETQYF.

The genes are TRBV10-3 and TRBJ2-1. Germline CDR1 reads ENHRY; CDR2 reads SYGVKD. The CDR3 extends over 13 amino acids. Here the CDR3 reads CAISDVGYNEQFF.

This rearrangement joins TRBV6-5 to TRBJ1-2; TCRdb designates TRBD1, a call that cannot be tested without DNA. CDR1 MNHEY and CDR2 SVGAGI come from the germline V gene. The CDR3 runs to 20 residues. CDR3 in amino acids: CASSNRAPGTGDGANYGYTF.